This T cell receptor beta chain is from a study of T cell changes during pregnancy in multiple sclerosis. Sequencing was performed with immunoSEQ multiplex PCR; in TCRdb, only in-frame clones are kept and a portion is missing. The data contain 30,000 to 35,000 clones, 85% to 90% of them singletons. The V gene's germline CDR1 is SEHNR and CDR2 FQNEAQ (reference sequence). Trimming took off 2 bases at V and 8 bases at J, with 6 bases between the two ends. The CDR3 runs to 11 residues. In its sample, this clone was seen once. The origin of this receptor is a female donor with multiple sclerosis, enrolled in a pregnancy study. The gene calls are TRBV7-9 and TRBJ1-1, with a weak D call TRBD1 (5 bases). The sequenced sample was CD8+ T cells from peripheral blood mononuclear cells, obtained after pregnancy. The CDR3 sequence: CASSLPGEAFF. The DNA for the CDR3 is TGTGCCAGCAGCTTACCAGGGGAAGCTTTCTTT.